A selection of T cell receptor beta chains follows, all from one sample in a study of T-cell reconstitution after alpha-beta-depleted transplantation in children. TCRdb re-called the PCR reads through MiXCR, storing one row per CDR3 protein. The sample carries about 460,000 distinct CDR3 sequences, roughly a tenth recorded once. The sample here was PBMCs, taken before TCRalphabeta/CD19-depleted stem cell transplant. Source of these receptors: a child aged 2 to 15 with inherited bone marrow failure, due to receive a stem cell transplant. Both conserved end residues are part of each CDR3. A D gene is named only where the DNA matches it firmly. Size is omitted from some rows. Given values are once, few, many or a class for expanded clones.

CDR3nt: TGCAGCGTTGCCCGACTAGCGGGAACCCCCTACAATGAGCAGTTCTTC
CDR3aa: CSVARLAGTPYNEQFF
j_gene: TRBJ2-1
abundance: many
d_gene: TRBD2
v_gene: TRBV29-1

CDR3nt: TGCGCCAGCAGCCCGCGCCAGCCCACCTACAATGAGCAGTTCTTC
CDR3aa: CASSPRQPTYNEQFF
j_gene: TRBJ2-1
abundance: many
d_gene: .
v_gene: TRBV4-3

CDR3nt: TGTGCCAGTAGTACCTGGACTGACAATGAGCAGTTCTTC
CDR3aa: CASSTWTDNEQFF
j_gene: TRBJ2-1
abundance: .
d_gene: .
v_gene: TRBV19

CDR3nt: TGCAGCGTTGTTTGGACTGTCGGGTACAATGAGCAGTTCTTC
CDR3aa: CSVVWTVGYNEQFF
j_gene: TRBJ2-1
abundance: .
d_gene: .
v_gene: TRBV29-1

CDR3nt: TGTGCCAGCAGCTCTCCCAGGGTGTACCAAGAGACCCAGTACTTC
CDR3aa: CASSSPRVYQETQYF
j_gene: TRBJ2-5
abundance: few
d_gene: .
v_gene: TRBV5-6

CDR3nt: TGTGCCAGTACAGGGGGCTTTGGCTACACCTTC
CDR3aa: CASTGGFGYTF
j_gene: TRBJ1-2
abundance: many
d_gene: TRBD1
v_gene: TRBV27

CDR3nt: TGCAGTGCCCCTGATAGAGCGGGAGTTTACGAGCAGTACTTC
CDR3aa: CSAPDRAGVYEQYF
j_gene: TRBJ2-7
abundance: few
d_gene: TRBD2
v_gene: TRBV20-1

CDR3nt: TGTGCCAGCAGCCCAAAAGGTCCATTTGGGCGGGAGGGTACAGATACGCAGTATTTT
CDR3aa: CASSPKGPFGREGTDTQYF
j_gene: TRBJ2-3
abundance: many
d_gene: TRBD2
v_gene: TRBV11-2

CDR3nt: TGTGCCTGGAGTGCCACACCCAACAACGGGTACAATGAGCAGTTCTTC
CDR3aa: CAWSATPNNGYNEQFF
j_gene: TRBJ2-1
abundance: .
d_gene: .
v_gene: TRBV30

CDR3nt: TGTGCCAGCAGTAGACTACAGGGGGAATATGGCTACACCTTC
CDR3aa: CASSRLQGEYGYTF
j_gene: TRBJ1-2
abundance: .
d_gene: TRBD1
v_gene: TRBV6-5

CDR3nt: TGTGCCAGCAGCTTAGAGCGGGGGAGCTCCTACGAGCAGTACTTC
CDR3aa: CASSLERGSSYEQYF
j_gene: TRBJ2-7
abundance: many
d_gene: TRBD2
v_gene: TRBV7-2

CDR3nt: TGTGCCAGCAGCTCGATCAGGGGGCACGTATCTGGGGCCAACGTCCTGACTTTC
CDR3aa: CASSSIRGHVSGANVLTF
j_gene: TRBJ2-6
abundance: .
d_gene: TRBD1
v_gene: TRBV11-1

CDR3nt: TGTGCCAGCAGCGCTCGGGACTACACAGATACGCAGTATTTT
CDR3aa: CASSARDYTDTQYF
j_gene: TRBJ2-3
abundance: many
d_gene: TRBD2
v_gene: TRBV9

CDR3nt: TGTGCCAGTAGAAGGACAGTGAACACTGAAGCTTTCTTT
CDR3aa: CASRRTVNTEAFF
j_gene: TRBJ1-1
abundance: few
d_gene: .
v_gene: TRBV19

CDR3nt: TGTGCCAGCAGTTACCCGACTAGCGGGAAAACAGTGCAGTACTTC
CDR3aa: CASSYPTSGKTVQYF
j_gene: TRBJ2-7
abundance: many
d_gene: TRBD2
v_gene: TRBV6-5

CDR3nt: TGCAGCGTTGGGACAGACCAAGAGACCCAGTACTTC
CDR3aa: CSVGTDQETQYF
j_gene: TRBJ2-5
abundance: few
d_gene: .
v_gene: TRBV29-1

CDR3nt: TGCGCCAGCAGCCTCCAGACAGCGAACACCGGGGAGCTGTTTTTT
CDR3aa: CASSLQTANTGELFF
j_gene: TRBJ2-2
abundance: many
d_gene: .
v_gene: TRBV5-1

CDR3nt: TGCGCCAGCAGCGACAGGGGGCGAAGCGAGCAGTACTTC
CDR3aa: CASSDRGRSEQYF
j_gene: TRBJ2-7
abundance: few
d_gene: TRBD1
v_gene: TRBV5-1

CDR3nt: TGTGCCAGCGCAACTAGCCTTAGCTCCTACGAGCAGTACTTC
CDR3aa: CASATSLSSYEQYF
j_gene: TRBJ2-7
abundance: .
d_gene: .
v_gene: TRBV5-4

CDR3nt: TGTGCCAGCAGTGAACCCGGCGAAGTGCGGTACTTC
CDR3aa: CASSEPGEVRYF
j_gene: TRBJ2-7
abundance: many
d_gene: .
v_gene: TRBV2

CDR3nt: TGCGCCAGCAGCCAAGATCGGCTAGCGGGAGGCCTATACGAGCAGTACTTC
CDR3aa: CASSQDRLAGGLYEQYF
j_gene: TRBJ2-7
abundance: many
d_gene: TRBD2
v_gene: TRBV4-3

CDR3nt: TGTGCCAGCAGTTTCTTAACCGGGACAGCCTACGAGCAGTACTTC
CDR3aa: CASSFLTGTAYEQYF
j_gene: TRBJ2-7
abundance: many
d_gene: TRBD1
v_gene: TRBV28

CDR3nt: TGTGCCAGCAGCCTGGGAAGGACCTACGAGCAGTACTTC
CDR3aa: CASSLGRTYEQYF
j_gene: TRBJ2-7
abundance: many
d_gene: .
v_gene: TRBV12-3/TRBV12-4

CDR3nt: TGCAGTGCTAGAGAGGAGCGGATCTCCTACGAGCAGTACTTC
CDR3aa: CSAREERISYEQYF
j_gene: TRBJ2-7
abundance: few
d_gene: .
v_gene: TRBV20-1

CDR3nt: TGTGCCTGGAGCGCGGGACAGTTTAGCGGGACTGGGCAGTTCTTC
CDR3aa: CAWSAGQFSGTGQFF
j_gene: TRBJ2-1
abundance: many
d_gene: .
v_gene: TRBV30

CDR3nt: TGTGCCAGCAGCCTCGAGTTAGCGGGCTCCTACAATGAGCAGTTCTTC
CDR3aa: CASSLELAGSYNEQFF
j_gene: TRBJ2-1
abundance: many
d_gene: TRBD2
v_gene: TRBV28

CDR3nt: TGTGCCTGGACAGGGTCGACCAATCAGCCCCAGCATTTT
CDR3aa: CAWTGSTNQPQHF
j_gene: TRBJ1-5
abundance: .
d_gene: .
v_gene: TRBV30

CDR3nt: TGCGCCAGCAGCCAAGGGGGCTTTATCGGGGAGCTGTTTTTT
CDR3aa: CASSQGGFIGELFF
j_gene: TRBJ2-2
abundance: many
d_gene: .
v_gene: TRBV4-1

CDR3nt: TGTGCCAGCAGCGTTGACAGGGGGGGAGAGACCCAGTACTTC
CDR3aa: CASSVDRGGETQYF
j_gene: TRBJ2-5
abundance: many
d_gene: TRBD1
v_gene: TRBV7-2

CDR3nt: TGTGCCAGCAGTTACTCGACCGGCTTCAATGAGCAGTTCTTC
CDR3aa: CASSYSTGFNEQFF
j_gene: TRBJ2-1
abundance: .
d_gene: .
v_gene: TRBV6-5